This TCR beta chain was retrieved from a study of blood T cell repertoires in COVID-19 (TCRdb year 2020). Context from the whole study: Samples from collaborators originated in the United States, Italy and Spain and spanned both the acute and convalescent phases of COVID-19. Where HLA class I and class II types were available, the types were taken from metadata supplied by the sample provider, not from assay-based typing. Deeply sampled blood TCRbeta repertoires from subjects exposed to, actively infected with, or recovered from COVID-19 were included in the dataset. Nearly every sample came with metadata listing a de-identified subject ID, COVID-19 status, age in years and sex. The prospective study material was composed of cDNA or gDNA derived from T cells, B-cell-depleted T cells, or PBMCs. Samples came from the ongoing ImmuneRACE study (first 160 participants) plus 1,254 subjects from 6 global collaborators. The repertoires were released in a freely available public database intended as a resource for research on the immune response to SARS-CoV-2. The study at large found these results: How much clinical and demographic metadata was included differed by source and by participant, and the metadata was provided uncurated.

On this clone: Its antigen is currently not known. The record has no base qualities; no much larger clone is one base away.

The immunoSEQ Assay, a bias-controlled multiplex PCR, was used to amplify TCRbeta CDR3 regions from genomic DNA. The paper's data handling went like this. The number of nucleated cells in each sample was estimated from the amplification of reference gene primers within the assay. To quantify the absolute abundance of each unique TCRbeta CDR3 rearrangement, sequence reads were collapsed and filtered. Productive Simpson clonality was computed per sample as the square root of Simpson's diversity index over productive rearrangements. Sourced from immuneACCESS, this table was stored by TCRdb with only in-frame sequences that have V and J called. A share of the clones is absent; for the studies checked, an unresolved V gene accounts for under half, and the remainder has no known explanation. V and J calls and clone size follow that table, whereas D and trimming were derived from the DNA. Recorded for this sample are roughly 280,000 clones; roughly 87% of them occurred a single time. The biggest ten clones account for 2% to 2.5% of the sample.

From a lookup of the germline V gene, CDR1 and CDR2 are ENHRY and SYGVKD. The CDR3 runs 13 amino acids, cysteine and phenylalanine included. Only CDR3 DNA is held: 39 bases, read in frame from base 1. At the junction V is shortened by 8 bases and J by 2 bases, with 12 bases in between. Another Seattle source contributed samples from volunteer blood donors who had recovered from COVID-19. Whole blood was collected in K2EDTA tubes by collaborating institutions according to the institutions' own protocols. For TCRbeta analysis, collaborator samples were shipped as frozen whole blood, as isolated PBMCs, or as DNA extracted from either sample type.

In this chain, TRBV10-3 is recombined with TRBJ1-2; a tentative D match to TRBD1 spans 6 bases. The material sequenced was peripheral blood. The sequence was collected from a woman aged 45-60 years who had recovered from COVID-19. This receptor carries the CDR3 CAIGARGNYGYTF. The sequenced DNA is TGTGCCATCGGGGCCAGGGGAAACTATGGCTACACCTTC.